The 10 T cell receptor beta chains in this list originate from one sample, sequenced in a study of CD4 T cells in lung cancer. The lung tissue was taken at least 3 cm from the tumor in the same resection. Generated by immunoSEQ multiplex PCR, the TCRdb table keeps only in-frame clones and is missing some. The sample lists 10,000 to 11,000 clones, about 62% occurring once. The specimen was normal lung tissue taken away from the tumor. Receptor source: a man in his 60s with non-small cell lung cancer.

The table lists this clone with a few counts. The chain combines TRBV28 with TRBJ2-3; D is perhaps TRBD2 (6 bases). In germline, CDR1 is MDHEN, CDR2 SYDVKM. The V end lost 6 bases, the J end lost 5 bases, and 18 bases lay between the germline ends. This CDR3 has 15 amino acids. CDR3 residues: CASSGWDGTGDTQYF. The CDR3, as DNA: TGTGCCAGCAGCGGATGGGACGGGACTGGAGATACGCAGTATTTT.

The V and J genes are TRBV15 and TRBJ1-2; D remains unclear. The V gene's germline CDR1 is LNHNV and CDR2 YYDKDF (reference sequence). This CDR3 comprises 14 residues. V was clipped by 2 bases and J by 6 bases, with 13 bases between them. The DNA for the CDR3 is TGTGCCACCAGCAGACAAACAGAGGGCGATGGCTACACCTTC. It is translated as CATSRQTEGDGYTF.

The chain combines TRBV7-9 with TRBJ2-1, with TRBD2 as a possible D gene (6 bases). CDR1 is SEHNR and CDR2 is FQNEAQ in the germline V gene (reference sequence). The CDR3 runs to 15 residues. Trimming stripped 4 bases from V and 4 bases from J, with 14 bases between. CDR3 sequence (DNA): TGTGCCAGCAGCTATAGCGGAGGGGCATACAATGAGCAGTTCTTC. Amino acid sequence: CASSYSGGAYNEQFF.

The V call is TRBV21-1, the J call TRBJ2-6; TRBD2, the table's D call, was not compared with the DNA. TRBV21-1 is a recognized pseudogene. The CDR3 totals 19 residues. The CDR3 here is CASSKARSGRIRGANVLTF. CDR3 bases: TGTGCCAGCAGCAAAGCGCGCAGCGGGAGGATCCGCGGGGCCAACGTCCTGACTTTC.

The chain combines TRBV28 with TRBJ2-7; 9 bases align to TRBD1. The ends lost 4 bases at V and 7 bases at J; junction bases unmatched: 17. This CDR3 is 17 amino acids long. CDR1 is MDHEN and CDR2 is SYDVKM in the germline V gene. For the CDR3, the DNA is TGTGCCAGCAGTTCCTTCTACCGGGACAGGGTAATAGGAGAGCAGTACTTC. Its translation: CASSSFYRDRVIGEQYF.

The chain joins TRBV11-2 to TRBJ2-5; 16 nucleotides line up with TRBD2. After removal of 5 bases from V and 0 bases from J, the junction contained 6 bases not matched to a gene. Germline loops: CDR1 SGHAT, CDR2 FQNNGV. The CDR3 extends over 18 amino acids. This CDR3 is CASSPGTSGREYQETQYF. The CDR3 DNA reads TGTGCCAGCAGCCCAGGGACTAGCGGGAGGGAGTACCAAGAGACCCAGTACTTC.

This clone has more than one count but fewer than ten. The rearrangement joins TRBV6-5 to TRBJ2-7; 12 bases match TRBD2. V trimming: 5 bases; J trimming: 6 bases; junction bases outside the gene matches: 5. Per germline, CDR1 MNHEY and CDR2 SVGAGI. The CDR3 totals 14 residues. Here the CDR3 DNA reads TGTGCCAGCAGTCCCGGACTAGCGGGAACCGAGCAGTACTTC. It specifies CASSPGLAGTEQYF.

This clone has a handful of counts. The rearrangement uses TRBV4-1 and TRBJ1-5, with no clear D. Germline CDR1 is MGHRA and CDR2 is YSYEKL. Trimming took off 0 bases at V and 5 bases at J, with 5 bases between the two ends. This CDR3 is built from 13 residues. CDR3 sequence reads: CASSQDYYQPQHF. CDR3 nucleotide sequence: TGCGCCAGCAGCCAAGATTATTATCAGCCCCAGCATTTT.

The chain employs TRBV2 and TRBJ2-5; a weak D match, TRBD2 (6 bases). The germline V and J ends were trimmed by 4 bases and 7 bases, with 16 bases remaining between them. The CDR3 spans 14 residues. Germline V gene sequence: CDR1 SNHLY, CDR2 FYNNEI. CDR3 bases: TGTGCCAGCAGTGGGGCTAGCGCCTCCGGGACCCAGTACTTC. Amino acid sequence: CASSGASASGTQYF.

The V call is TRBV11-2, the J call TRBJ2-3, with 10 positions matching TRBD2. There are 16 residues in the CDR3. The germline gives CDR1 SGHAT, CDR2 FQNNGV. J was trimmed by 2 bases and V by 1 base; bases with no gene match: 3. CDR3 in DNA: TGTGCCAGCAGCTTAGGAAGCGGGAGGGCCACAGATACGCAGTATTTT. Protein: CASSLGSGRATDTQYF.